This record looks at one T cell receptor beta chain sequence and its context. Its antigen is currently unknown. Oncomine TCR Beta short-read sequencing was applied to DNA from cultured CD4+ T cells. Using the QIAamp micro DNA kit, genomic DNA was extracted from the CD4+ T cells that had been cultured. MiXCR, run by TCRdb on the PCR reads, gives a single entry per CDR3 protein. This repertoire shows approximately 10,000 distinct CDR3 sequences, more than 35% found once; its top ten account for approximately 14%. The record originates from a study of vaccination and CD4 T cells after COVID-19. For the study at large: Collection of post-vaccine samples followed dose two by a median roughly 72 days, spanning a range of 14 to 241. Overlapping SARS-CoV-2, HCoV-NL63, HCoV-OC43 and HCoV-229E spike peptides were used to stimulate cells. Control cultures used a CEFX viral epitope pool, an HIV-1 Nef peptide pool, or no peptide.

Documented treatment: 10-day PBMC culture with coronavirus spike peptide pools or control peptides (ViraFEST assay). An unexposed donor provided the CD4+ T cells, which were collected before the COVID-19 pandemic (2011-2018). This CDR3 region has 15 residues. Germline CDR1 SGHDN, CDR2 FVKESK. V lost 0 bases to trimming and J lost 0 bases; unmatched junction nucleotides: 2. This receptor was identified in a human donor in good health. Sequencing was carried out using CD4+ T cells from blood, cultured in vitro. The J gene is TRBJ2-7, the V gene TRBV14, with 7 bases fitting TRBD2. CDR3 coding DNA: TGTGCCAGCAGCCAAGACTCTAGCGGCTCCTACGAGCAGTACTTC. Protein: CASSQDSSGSYEQYF.